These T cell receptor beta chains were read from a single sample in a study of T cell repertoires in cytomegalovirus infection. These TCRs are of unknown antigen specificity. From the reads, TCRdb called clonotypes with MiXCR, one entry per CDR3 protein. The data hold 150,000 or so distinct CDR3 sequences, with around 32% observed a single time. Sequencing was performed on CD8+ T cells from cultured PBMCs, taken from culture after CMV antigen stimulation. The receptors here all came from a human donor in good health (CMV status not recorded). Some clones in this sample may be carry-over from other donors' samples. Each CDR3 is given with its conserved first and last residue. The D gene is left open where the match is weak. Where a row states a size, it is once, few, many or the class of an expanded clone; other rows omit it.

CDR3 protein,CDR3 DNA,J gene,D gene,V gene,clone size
CASSISEGGTEAFF,TGTGCCAGTAGTATCTCGGAGGGGGGCACTGAAGCTTTCTTT,TRBJ1-1,NA,TRBV19,few
CASRTTSGGMDEQFF,TGTGCCAGTAGAACCACTAGCGGGGGGATGGATGAGCAGTTCTTC,TRBJ2-1,TRBD2,TRBV19,few
CASSQGTSGQETQYF,TGTGCCAGCAGCCAAGGGACTAGCGGACAAGAGACCCAGTACTTC,TRBJ2-5,TRBD2,TRBV3-1,many
CASSLVGGADTQYF,TGTGCCAGCAGCTTAGTCGGGGGGGCCGATACGCAGTATTTT,TRBJ2-3,TRBD2,TRBV11-3,NA
CATLSRVSNTEAFF,TGTGCCACTCTCAGTCGGGTATCGAACACTGAAGCTTTCTTT,TRBJ1-1,NA,TRBV19,few
CSAISGDLNTGELFF,TGCAGCGCCATCTCGGGGGATTTAAACACCGGGGAGCTGTTTTTT,TRBJ2-2,NA,TRBV29-1,once
CASSLAEGYYEQYF,TGTGCCAGCAGCTTAGCGGAAGGGTACTACGAGCAGTACTTC,TRBJ2-7,NA,TRBV7-6,few
CASSYSIGGGNEQFF,TGTGCCAGCAGTTACTCGATCGGGGGAGGGAATGAGCAGTTCTTC,TRBJ2-1,TRBD2,TRBV6-5,NA
CASSQELSGVNYGYTF,TGCGCCAGCAGCCAAGAATTATCTGGGGTTAACTATGGCTACACCTTC,TRBJ1-2,NA,TRBV4-1,many
CASSLSGQGYRDEFF,TGTGCCAGCAGCTTATCAGGACAGGGGTATAGGGACGAGTTCTTC,TRBJ2-1,TRBD1,TRBV7-8,many
CASSIWGGDPDEQFF,TGTGCCAGTAGTATTTGGGGGGGCGATCCAGATGAGCAGTTCTTC,TRBJ2-1,NA,TRBV19,NA
CSASGLAGGITPEQFF,TGCAGTGCCTCCGGACTAGCGGGGGGCATAACCCCGGAGCAGTTCTTC,TRBJ2-1,TRBD2,TRBV20-1,few